The T cell receptor (beta chain) described here comes from a study of blood T cell repertoires in COVID-19. Overall study context: The cDNA or gDNA used as material had been derived from T cells, B-cell-depleted T cells, or PBMCs.

Assay: immunoSEQ multiplex PCR; the TCRdb copy retains only in-frame clones and omits some. Found here are 350,000 to 500,000 clones, roughly 89% of them singletons; the top ten hold more than 0.7%. Trimming shortened V by 3 bases and J by 7 bases, and 7 bases separated the two germline ends. The germline V gene encodes CDR1 DFQATT and CDR2 SNEGSKA (reference sequence). The CDR3 is made up of 11 amino acids. For this clone: Different DNA sequences within this sample yield the same CDR3.

V is TRBV20-1 and J is TRBJ2-1, with no clear D. The source material was peripheral blood. The receptor was derived from a man aged 18 to 29 with COVID-19, enrolled during active disease. The CDR3 sequence is CSARVRNEQFF. In DNA, the CDR3 is TGCAGTGCTAGGGTCAGGAATGAGCAGTTCTTC.